This T cell receptor (beta chain) comes out of a study of naive and memory T cell subsets (dated by TCRdb to the late 2010s). In terms of the full investigation: The figure summarizing these samples reported 10 blood donors, 7 tuberculin skin test biopsies and 3 saline control biopsies. PCR2 was typically run as a SYBR Green qPCR and stopped at a set threshold, although low-input samples could use end-point PCR of around 6 cycles instead. What the work shows at the level of the full study, not this receptor alone: The RNA-based method was acknowledged as potentially sensitive to TCR transcript changes with T cell activation and differentiation.

Unmatched junction bases come to 7, with V trimmed by 6 bases and J by 0 bases. The germline V gene provides CDR1 MNHEY and CDR2 SVGAGI. The CDR3 runs 15 residues from the cysteine to the phenylalanine. Only the CDR3 DNA is retained, 45 bases long and in frame from the first base. The protocol used for the library was 5' RACE. Four rounds of PCR, run with the SP2 primer together with nested alpha and beta constant region primers, were used to amplify the ligated cDNA. For the blood and skin samples, TCR RNA was reverse transcribed with SuperScript IV using primers for the alpha and beta constant regions. Using T4 RNA ligase 1, an oligonucleotide carrying both the Illumina SP2 primer and a UMI was ligated onto the 3' end of the cDNA. The 12-nucleotide UMI was composed of two random hexamers separated by an eight-base spacer, which was included to prevent hairpin formation. From the second PCR onward, TCR alpha and beta chain libraries were processed separately and dual indexed for multiplexing. After pooling, the indexed libraries were analyzed by capillary electrophoresis and sequenced on either an Illumina MiSeq or NextSeq. To boost base diversity and improve cluster recognition, PhiX DNA at about 5-8% was spiked into the libraries. The study's own analysis went as follows. Demultiplexor extracted UMIs from read 2, combined them with read 1 TCR sequence, and split reads by sample indices. V and J genes and V-J junctions were identified by Decombinator, and each TCR was assigned a five-part identifier that included V and J deletions. Collapsinator relied on UMIs to correct both sequencing errors and PCR amplification heterogeneity, producing a UMI-based abundance for each TCR. CDR3Translator converted identifiers to nucleotide sequence, translated to amino acids, and extracted CDR3 regions using terminal motifs. After normalization to the amount of input RNA, the error-corrected alpha and beta TCR counts from blood and from skin were compared. The raw public data were reprocessed by TCRdb itself: fastp quality trimming at Q25, MiXCR clonotype calling, in-frame beta chains only. Under each unique CDR3 protein, matching rows form one entry showing the most common genes and DNA. TCRdb's processing, not the study's, gives the V and J calls here. This sample comprises 57,000 or so distinct CDR3 sequences, more than 7% of them detected only once. Around 10% of the sample is in the top ten clones.

This clonotype was recorded many times. Its antigen is not yet known. No base quality values were provided; no much bigger clone lies one nucleotide off. The study described a robust, sensitive protocol for amplifying, sequencing and analyzing TCRs, using 3' ligation of a UMI-containing oligonucleotide to TCR cDNA. For whole blood analysis, approximately 2.5 ml of peripheral blood was collected from healthy adult volunteers into Tempus tubes, and RNA was extracted following the manufacturer's instructions. Before reverse transcription, total RNA that had not been cell sorted was treated with RQ1 DNase, with a target input of about 1 to 1000 ng. Skin biopsy and whole blood libraries were made to test pipeline robustness in samples where T cells form a minority population.

The chain is encoded by TRBV6-5 joined to TRBJ2-7; 8 bases in the junction line up with TRBD1. This TCR derives from a male donor in good health. The DNA is as follows: TGTGCCAGCAGCCCCGGACAGGGAAGCTCCTACGAGCAGTACTTC. Its amino acids are CASSPGQGSSYEQYF.